One sample yielded the 2 T cell receptor beta chains listed below, sequenced in a study of molecular identifiers for immune sequencing clone quantification. In TCRdb, the PCR reads were re-called with MiXCR into one record per CDR3 protein. The sample lists roughly 40,000 distinct CDR3 sequences; roughly 22% were seen once. Sequenced input: naive CD8+ T cells from blood, with Jurkat cell RNA spiked in. Subset given: FACS-sorted CD8+CD4-CCR7+CD45RA+ naive T cells. These TCRs come from a human donor in good health. Some libraries in this study had Jurkat cell RNA spiked in.

Notes on this clonotype: One end of the junction does not line up with germline, which may come from a read error. This rearrangement joins TRBV5-1 to TRBJ2-4; possibly TRBD2 for D (5 bases). CDR1 SGHRS and CDR2 YFSETQ come from the germline V gene. The CDR3 extends over 16 amino acids. CDR3 amino acids: CASSLDSTLAENIRYF. The CDR3 nucleotides read TGCGCCAGCAGCTTGGACAGCACGCTAGCCGAAAACATTCGGTACTTC.

The chain employs TRBV20-1 and TRBJ2-7; TRBD1 is a possible D gene (6 bases). The ends were cut back, 0 bases at V and 3 bases at J, with 12 bases in the middle. This CDR3 has 14 residues. Germline V gene lookup returns CDR1 DFQATT and CDR2 SNEGSKA (reference sequence). CDR3 sequence reads: CSARDRLTGYEQYF. DNA for the CDR3: TGCAGTGCTAGAGATCGTTTGACAGGCTACGAGCAGTACTTC.